This T cell receptor (beta chain) originates from a study of CD8 T cells in ankylosing spondylitis. Libraries of TCR beta came from quantitative 5'-RACE with molecular barcodes. TCRdb processed the 5' RACE reads anew with MiXCR; each CDR3 protein has one entry. The data contain 250,000 to 400,000 distinct CDR3 sequences, about 9.9% of them singletons. Overall study findings and caveats: Earlier authors reported some of these motif variants in reactive arthritis synovial fluid and blood. About 8 highly homologous variants made up a TCR beta motif, and this motif appeared characteristic of ankylosing spondylitis blood.

CDR1 and CDR2 from the germline V gene are LGHNA and YSLEER. Trimming stripped 0 bases from V and 5 bases from J, with 17 bases between. This CDR3 has 16 amino acids. A remark on this clonotype: Its antigen is still unknown.

This clonotype was sampled from a female donor with ankylosing spondylitis or in good health (not recorded which). Sequencing was performed on blood, either unsorted or a sorted T cell fraction (not recorded which). The chain carries TRBV4-3 and TRBJ2-7; D possibly corresponds to TRBD1 (6 bases). CDR3 in amino acids: CASSQDGSRAGDEQYF. CDR3 nucleotide sequence: TGCGCCAGCAGCCAAGATGGGTCTAGGGCAGGGGACGAGCAGTACTTC.